This T cell receptor (beta chain) comes out of a study of blood T cell repertoires in COVID-19. The CDR3 sequence is 14 residues long. CDR1 LNHDA and CDR2 SQIVND come from the germline V gene (reference sequence). V shed 7 bases and J 0 bases; nucleotides not matched to a gene: 5. Sequencing used immunoSEQ multiplex PCR; TCRdb keeps in-frame clones, though not all of them. The sample lists over 200,000 clones; 84% were seen once. The sample comprised peripheral blood. The clonotype comes from a woman between 45 and 60 years old with active or convalescent COVID-19. The chain joins TRBV19 to TRBJ2-7, with 8 positions matching TRBD1. The CDR3 coding sequence is TGTGCCAGTAAAAGGGACAGGAGCTCCTACGAGCAGTACTTC. Its translation is CASKRDRSSYEQYF.